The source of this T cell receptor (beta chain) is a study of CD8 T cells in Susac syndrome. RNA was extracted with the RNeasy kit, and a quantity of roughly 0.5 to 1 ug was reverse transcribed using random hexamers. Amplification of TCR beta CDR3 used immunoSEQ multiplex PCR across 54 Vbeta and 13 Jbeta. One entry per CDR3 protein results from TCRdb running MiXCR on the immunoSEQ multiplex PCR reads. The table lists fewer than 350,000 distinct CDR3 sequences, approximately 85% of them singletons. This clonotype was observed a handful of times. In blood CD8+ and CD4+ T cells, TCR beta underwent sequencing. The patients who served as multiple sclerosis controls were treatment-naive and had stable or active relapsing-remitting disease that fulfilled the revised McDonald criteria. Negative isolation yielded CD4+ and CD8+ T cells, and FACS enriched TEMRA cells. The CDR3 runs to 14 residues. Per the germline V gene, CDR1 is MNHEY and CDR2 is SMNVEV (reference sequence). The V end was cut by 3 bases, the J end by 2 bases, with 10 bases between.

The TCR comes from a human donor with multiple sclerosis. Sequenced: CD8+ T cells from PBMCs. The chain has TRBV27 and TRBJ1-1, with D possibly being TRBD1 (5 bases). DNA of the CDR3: TGTGCCAGCAGTTTGGGAAGGGGTAACACTGAAGCTTTCTTT. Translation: CASSLGRGNTEAFF.